This TCR beta chain was identified during a study of T cell changes during pregnancy in multiple sclerosis. This clone was found a few times. Produced via immunoSEQ multiplex PCR; TCRdb's table is partial and in-frame only. Of some 110,000 clones detected, roughly 89% appear once; the ten largest clones hold around 1.6%. Trimming took 6 bases from V and 0 from J, leaving 11 bases between them. Germline-derived CDR1 and CDR2 are MNHEY and SVGAGI. The CDR3 has 14 residues. The receptor comes from a female donor with multiple sclerosis, enrolled in a pregnancy study. The chain has TRBV6-5 and TRBJ1-1; possible D gene TRBD1, 6 bases. This material consisted of peripheral blood, taken before pregnancy. The CDR3 DNA is TGTGCCAGCAGCGCGACAGGTGTGAACACTGAAGCTTTCTTT. Translating gives CASSATGVNTEAFF.